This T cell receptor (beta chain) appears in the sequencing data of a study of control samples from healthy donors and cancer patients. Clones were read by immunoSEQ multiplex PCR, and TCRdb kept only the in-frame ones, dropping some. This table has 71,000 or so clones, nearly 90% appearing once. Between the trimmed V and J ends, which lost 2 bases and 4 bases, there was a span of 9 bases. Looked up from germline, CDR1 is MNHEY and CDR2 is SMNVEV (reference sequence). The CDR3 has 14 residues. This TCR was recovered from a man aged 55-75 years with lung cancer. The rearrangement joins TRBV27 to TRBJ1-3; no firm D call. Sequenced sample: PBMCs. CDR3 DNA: TGTGCCAGCAGTTTAGGTGGGCTCGGAAACACCATATATTTT. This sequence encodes CASSLGGLGNTIYF.